The 31 T cell receptor beta chains given below trace back to one sample, sequenced in a study of blood T cell repertoires in COVID-19. The table came from immunoSEQ multiplex PCR; TCRdb's copy has only in-frame clones and leaves some out. The sample includes some 51,000 clones, 90% of them seen just once. Sequenced material: peripheral blood. These receptors came from a man between 40 and 49 years old with acute or convalescent COVID-19.

The chain has TRBV11-3 and TRBJ2-3; 9 bases align to TRBD1. The V and J ends lost 5 bases and 2 bases, in that order; junction bases with no gene match: 5. From germline, CDR1 is SGHNT and CDR2 YENEEA. This CDR3 is 15 amino acids long. This CDR3 reads CASSAGQGLTDTQYF. The CDR3 bases are TGTGCCAGCAGCGCGGGACAGGGCCTCACAGATACGCAGTATTTT.

The gene calls are TRBV11-3 and TRBJ2-7; TRBD1 agrees at 7 bases. This CDR3 is 12 amino acids long. Losses at the gene ends were 7 bases for V and 3 bases for J; bases not matched to a gene: 3. Per germline, CDR1 SGHNT and CDR2 YENEEA. CDR3 amino acids: CASTQGRYEQYF. The CDR3 nucleotides are TGTGCCAGCACACAGGGGCGCTACGAGCAGTACTTC.

The rearrangement uses TRBV30 and TRBJ1-1, with a possible D match to TRBD1 (6 bases). Trimming removed 3 bases from V and 4 bases from J, with 15 bases in between. The CDR3 has 14 residues. Germline-derived CDR1 and CDR2 are GTSNPN and SVGIG (reference sequence). This chain's CDR3 is CAWRVGAGGTEAFF. Written as DNA, the CDR3 is TGTGCCTGGAGGGTGGGGGCTGGAGGCACTGAAGCTTTCTTT.

This chain connects TRBV14 to TRBJ1-1; tentatively, D is TRBD1 (5 bases). CDR3 size: 17 residues. The germline V and J ends were trimmed by 0 bases and 4 bases, with 18 bases remaining between them. Looked up from germline, CDR1 is SGHDN and CDR2 is FVKESK. This CDR3 reads CASSQEGGEGMVTEAFF. Written as DNA, the CDR3 is TGTGCCAGCAGCCAAGAGGGGGGAGAGGGGATGGTCACTGAAGCTTTCTTT.

The genes are TRBV11-3 and TRBJ2-7, with D hard to call. Germline-derived CDR1 and CDR2 are SGHNT and YENEEA. Trimming cost V 5 bases and J 6 bases, with 11 bases left between them. The length of the CDR3 is 12 residues. CDR3 amino acids: CASSPRASEQYF. In DNA, the CDR3 is TGTGCCAGCAGCCCCCGAGCGTCCGAGCAGTACTTC.

The J gene is TRBJ2-3, the V gene TRBV3-1 (or the pseudogene TRBV3-2); D gene uncertain. Germline assignment: CDR1 LGHDT and CDR2 YNNKEL (reference sequence). The CDR3 loop spans 14 amino acids. The germline V and J ends were trimmed by 0 bases and 0 bases, with 4 bases remaining between them. This CDR3 reads CASSQDGSTDTQYF. The CDR3 region has the DNA TGTGCCAGCAGCCAAGATGGCAGCACAGATACGCAGTATTTT.

The V gene is TRBV13, the J gene TRBJ1-1; tentatively, D is TRBD1 (6 bases). Trimming took off 7 bases at V and 0 bases at J, with 27 bases between the two ends. The length of the CDR3 is 19 residues. Germline V gene sequence: CDR1 PRHDT, CDR2 FYEKMQ (reference sequence). CDR3 loop: CASIKSMVWGREMNTEAFF. The CDR3 region has the DNA TGTGCCAGCATAAAATCAATGGTCTGGGGGCGGGAGATGAACACTGAAGCTTTCTTT.

The rearrangement uses TRBV7-2 and TRBJ2-5, with 11 bases aligning to TRBD1. The CDR3 loop spans 15 amino acids. Trimming took 5 bases from V and 5 from J; bases not matched to a gene: 7. The germline CDR1 and CDR2 sequences are SGHTA and FQGNSA. The CDR3: CASSRTGQGGETQYF. The CDR3 DNA reads TGTGCCAGCAGCCGCACGGGACAGGGGGGGGAGACCCAGTACTTC.

The gene calls are TRBV27 and TRBJ1-5, with unresolved D. This CDR3 is built from 17 residues. The germline V gene encodes CDR1 MNHEY and CDR2 SMNVEV (reference sequence). V was pared by 0 bases and J by 2 bases, with 14 bases between. CDR3 sequence (DNA): TGTGCCAGCAGTTTATCCCCAGGAACCTATGGCAATCAGCCCCAGCATTTT. This gives the protein CASSLSPGTYGNQPQHF.

The chain links TRBV19 to TRBJ2-7; 8 bases line up with TRBD1. V gave up 3 bases and J gave up 3 bases; unmatched junction bases: 4. The CDR3 runs 14 residues. The V gene's germline CDR1 is LNHDA and CDR2 SQIVND (reference sequence). CDR3 amino acids: CASSIGGQGYEQYF. As DNA, the CDR3 is TGTGCCAGTAGTATTGGTGGACAGGGCTACGAGCAGTACTTC.

The chain joins TRBV4-1 to TRBJ1-4; a weak D match, TRBD1 (6 bases). The V and J ends lost 1 base and 5 bases respectively, with 11 bases between them. Per the germline V gene, CDR1 is MGHRA and CDR2 is YSYEKL. The CDR3 loop spans 15 amino acids. DNA of the CDR3: TGCGCCAGCAGCCAAGCACAGGGCTCGAATGAAAAACTGTTTTTT. Translation: CASSQAQGSNEKLFF.

V gene TRBV29-1 combines with J gene TRBJ2-1; a possible D gene is TRBD1 (6 bases). The CDR3 length is 13 residues. The germline V gene encodes CDR1 SQVTM and CDR2 ANQGSEA. Trimming left V 7 bases short and J 7 bases short, with 17 bases between. CDR3 region: CSADPDSGNEQFF. The CDR3 nucleotides are TGCAGCGCCGACCCGGACAGTGGGAATGAGCAGTTCTTC.

The chain joins TRBV6-1 to TRBJ2-1; 9 bases line up with TRBD2. The CDR3 is 18 amino acids. The trim removed 1 base at V and 12 bases at J, leaving 19 bases unmatched. Germline V gene lookup returns CDR1 MNHNS and CDR2 SASEGT. CDR3 in amino acids: CASSEGLAGAEMSSRQFF. The CDR3, as DNA: TGTGCCAGCAGTGAAGGTTTAGCGGGGGCAGAAATGAGCAGTAGGCAGTTCTTC.

The chain links TRBV5-1 to TRBJ1-2; D remains unclear. V lost 0 bases and J lost 6, with 9 bases in between. Germline assignment: CDR1 SGHRS and CDR2 YFSETQ. The CDR3 length is 13 residues. The CDR3 loop is CASSLEHSDGYTF. The CDR3 DNA reads as TGCGCCAGCAGCTTGGAGCATAGCGATGGCTACACCTTC.

The genes are TRBV6-5 and TRBJ2-7; D is perhaps TRBD1 (6 bases). The CDR3 length is 12 residues. CDR1 is MNHEY, CDR2 SVGAGI, per germline. V was cut by 7 bases and J by 6 bases, with 13 bases left in between. CDR3 loop: CASTAPGVEQYF. As DNA, the CDR3 is TGTGCCAGCACCGCCCCAGGGGTCGAGCAGTACTTC.

The rearrangement uses TRBV5-4 and TRBJ2-7, with 13 positions matching TRBD2. The trim removed 4 bases at V and 5 bases at J, leaving 12 bases unmatched. Germline CDR1 SGHNT, CDR2 YYREEE (reference sequence). The CDR3 loop spans 17 amino acids. The CDR3 sequence is CASSPTSGRAFGNEQYF. DNA of the CDR3: TGTGCCAGCAGCCCTACTAGCGGGAGGGCCTTTGGAAACGAGCAGTACTTC.

This chain joins TRBV24-1 and TRBJ1-2; D remains ambiguous. The V end was cut by 1 base, the J end by 8 bases, with 4 bases between. Germline values: CDR1 KGHDR, CDR2 SFDVKD. This CDR3 is 11 amino acids long. CDR3 sequence reads: CATSDLSGYTF. Written as DNA, the CDR3 is TGTGCCACCAGTGATTTAAGCGGCTACACCTTC.

V gene TRBV11-2 combines with J gene TRBJ1-1; TRBD1 is a possible D gene (5 bases). Deletions cut 5 bases from V and 0 bases from J, with 22 bases between. CDR3 length equals 18 residues. The germline gives CDR1 SGHAT, CDR2 FQNNGV. The CDR3 reads CASSTSSGPQRMNTEAFF. CDR3 coding DNA: TGTGCCAGCAGCACCTCATCAGGGCCACAACGAATGAACACTGAAGCTTTCTTT.

CDR3 nucleotide sequence: TGTGCCAGCAGCCTCGACAAGATCGGCTATGGCTACACCTTC. This translates into CASSLDKIGYGYTF. The chain is built from TRBV7-9 and TRBJ1-2; D unresolved. The CDR3 runs 14 residues. Trimming pared 5 bases from V and 4 bases from J, leaving 14 bases between. The germline gives CDR1 SEHNR, CDR2 FQNEAQ (reference sequence).

The gene calls are TRBV7-2 and TRBJ1-1; D is uncertain. The CDR3 is 15 residues long. Trimming took off 3 bases at V and 1 base at J, with 12 bases between the two ends. In germline, CDR1 is SGHTA, CDR2 FQGNSA. Written as DNA, the CDR3 is TGTGCCAGCAGCTTGCAATCTGGGAGGAACACTGAAGCTTTCTTT. The encoded protein is CASSLQSGRNTEAFF.

The chain joins TRBV5-4 to TRBJ1-6, with 7 nucleotides matching TRBD1. After removal of 1 base from V and 12 bases from J, the junction contained 10 bases not matched to a gene. This CDR3 comprises 15 residues. Germline assignment: CDR1 SGHNT and CDR2 YYREEE (reference sequence). DNA of the CDR3: TGTGCCAGCAGCTTGAGTAGCGACAGGGCCGAACCCCTCCACTTT. Protein: CASSLSSDRAEPLHF.

This clone was seen just once. The chain has TRBV12-3 or TRBV12-4 and TRBJ2-4; tentative D call: TRBD2 (5 bases). The germline V and J ends were trimmed by 2 bases and 6 bases, with 8 bases remaining between them. This CDR3 has 13 residues. The CDR3 nucleotides read TGTGCCAGCAGTTTATTCGAGGGAAACATTCAGTACTTC. The encoded protein is CASSLFEGNIQYF.

This sequence joins TRBV11-3 and TRBJ2-7; weak D call: TRBD2 (5 bases). The CDR3 is 14 amino acids. Trimming pared 4 bases from V and 5 bases from J, leaving 15 bases between. Germline CDR1 and CDR2: SGHNT and YENEEA. The CDR3 protein is CASSSFGGQNEQYF. CDR3 bases: TGTGCCAGCAGCTCCTTTGGCGGGCAGAACGAGCAGTACTTC.

J is TRBJ2-2 and V is TRBV24-1; D uncertain. V was pared by 6 bases and J by 4 bases, with 5 bases between. Germline CDR1 is KGHDR and CDR2 is SFDVKD. The CDR3 loop spans 12 amino acids. The CDR3 DNA is TGTGCCACCAGTCCGGTCACCGGGGAGCTGTTTTTT. Translation: CATSPVTGELFF.

V gene TRBV19 combines with J gene TRBJ1-5; 9 nucleotides match TRBD1. Germline CDR1 LNHDA, CDR2 SQIVND (reference sequence). The CDR3 has 15 residues. V shed 4 bases and J 3 bases; nucleotides not matched to a gene: 4. The CDR3 nucleotides read TGTGCCAGTAGTAGGGGACAGGGTTACAATCAGCCCCAGCATTTT. Translation: CASSRGQGYNQPQHF.

This chain connects TRBV15 to TRBJ2-7; D perhaps matches TRBD2 (6 bases). The V gene's germline CDR1 is LNHNV and CDR2 YYDKDF (reference sequence). V lost 2 bases to trimming and J lost 3 bases, with 14 bases between them. The length of the CDR3 is 15 residues. CDR3 nucleotide sequence: TGTGCCACCAGCAGACCCGGGCAGGGAGGCTACGAGCAGTACTTC. Encoded protein: CATSRPGQGGYEQYF.

CDR3 loop: CATSVANEQFF. The DNA for the CDR3 is TGTGCCACCAGTGTGGCAAATGAGCAGTTCTTC. The V and J genes are TRBV24-1 and TRBJ2-1; no definite D call. This CDR3 contains 11 residues. The germline V gene has CDR1 KGHDR and CDR2 SFDVKD. V lost 5 bases to trimming and J lost 7 bases, with 5 bases between them.

J is TRBJ1-2 and V is TRBV2; no clear D. From germline, CDR1 is SNHLY and CDR2 FYNNEI. The CDR3 length is 13 residues. The V end lost 5 bases, the J end lost 2 bases, and 9 bases lay between the germline ends. The CDR3 sequence is CASSLPGNYGYTF. DNA of the CDR3: TGTGCCAGCAGTCTCCCAGGAAACTATGGCTACACCTTC.

The chain has TRBV28 and TRBJ1-1, with a weak D call TRBD1 (6 bases). V was pared by 6 bases and J by 4 bases, with 21 bases between. CDR1 MDHEN and CDR2 SYDVKM come from the germline V gene. The CDR3 runs to 16 residues. The CDR3 loop reads CASSDPTGRSGTEAFF. CDR3 sequence (DNA): TGTGCCAGCAGCGACCCGACAGGAAGGTCTGGCACTGAAGCTTTCTTT.

Only a few counts were recorded for this clone. The J gene is TRBJ1-3, the V gene TRBV25-1, with D perhaps TRBD1 (6 bases). This CDR3 has 16 amino acids. Trimming cost V 3 bases and J 1 base, with 13 bases left between them. From germline, CDR1 is MGHDK and CDR2 SYGVNS. CDR3: CASSDPGQRSGNTIYF. DNA for the CDR3: TGTGCCAGCAGTGACCCGGGACAACGGTCTGGAAACACCATATATTTT.

This chain joins TRBV3-1 (or the pseudogene TRBV3-2) and TRBJ1-5; D is uncertain. The V end lost 2 bases, the J end lost 0 bases, and 5 bases lay between the germline ends. Germline lookup yields CDR1 LGHDT and CDR2 YNNKEL (reference sequence). The CDR3 loop spans 14 amino acids. This chain's CDR3 is CASSQTTSNQPQHF. The CDR3 DNA reads as TGTGCCAGCAGCCAAACAACTAGCAATCAGCCCCAGCATTTT.